Each of the 24 T cell receptor beta chains below was sequenced from the same sample in a study of control samples from healthy donors and cancer patients. TCRdb's table, derived via immunoSEQ multiplex PCR, lists solely in-frame clones and lacks some. This sample yields some 130,000 clones, of which about nine tenths are seen a single time; around 8.2% belongs to the top ten. Sequencing used blood. Every receptor here comes from a woman aged 25 to 39 in good health.

This clone showed up just once. The chain uses TRBV5-1 and TRBJ1-4; D gene ambiguous. The CDR3 totals 14 residues. CDR1 SGHRS and CDR2 YFSETQ come from the germline V gene. Between the trimmed V and J ends, which lost 7 bases and 0 bases, there was a span of 10 bases. The CDR3 region is CASGYGATNEKLFF. CDR3 sequence (DNA): TGCGCCAGCGGTTACGGGGCAACTAATGAAAAACTGTTTTTT. The full variable domain, with the rest looked up from reference TRBV5-1 and TRBJ1-4, is KAGVTQTPRYLIKTRGQQVTLSCSPISGHRSVSWYQQTPGQGLQFLFEYFSETQRNKGNFPGRFSGRQFSNSRSEMNVSTLELGDSALYLCASGYGATNEKLFFGSGTQLSVL.

The rearrangement joins TRBV7-6 to TRBJ1-2; no definite D call. Trimming pared 0 bases from V and 6 bases from J, leaving 8 bases between. The CDR3 has 13 residues. Germline values: CDR1 SGHVS, CDR2 FNYEAQ. Here the CDR3 reads CASSLARDHGYTF. The CDR3 nucleotides read TGTGCCAGCAGCTTAGCTAGGGATCATGGCTACACCTTC.

The V call is TRBV19, the J call TRBJ1-5; D is unclear. The CDR3 length is 12 residues. V gave up 2 bases and J gave up 11 bases, with 10 bases separating them. In germline, CDR1 is LNHDA, CDR2 SQIVND (reference sequence). CDR3 sequence: CASSIKDGAQHF. The DNA of the CDR3 is TGTGCCAGTAGTATAAAGGACGGGGCCCAGCATTTT.

J is TRBJ1-2 and V is TRBV5-1; D uncertain. V dropped 2 bases and J dropped 4 bases, with 12 bases sitting between them. The CDR3 is 14 amino acids. CDR1 and CDR2 (germline): SGHRS, YFSETQ. CDR3 amino acids: CASSLWAQSYGYTF. The CDR3 region has the DNA TGCGCCAGCAGCTTATGGGCCCAGAGCTATGGCTACACCTTC.

The chain is built from TRBV3-1 (or the pseudogene TRBV3-2) and TRBJ2-1, with 13 bases that match TRBD2. This CDR3 spans 16 amino acids. Germline CDR1 is LGHDT and CDR2 is YNNKEL (reference sequence). Trimming took 1 base from V and 7 from J; bases not matched to a gene: 4. As DNA, the CDR3 is TGTGCCAGCAGCCAAGGTCCGGGACTAGCGGGAAATGAGCAGTTCTTC. It yields the protein CASSQGPGLAGNEQFF.

Turning to this clone: A junction boundary mismatches the germline segment, possibly from a read error. This chain connects TRBV6-5 to TRBJ1-2; TRBD1 might be the D (6 bases). Looked up from germline, CDR1 is MNHEY and CDR2 is SVGAGI. This CDR3 comprises 13 residues. The CDR3 loop is CASSLIGQSGYIF. The CDR3 region has the DNA TGTGCCAGCAGTCTGATCGGACAGAGCGGCTACATCTTC.

The CDR3 protein is CASSLRWGGEGNEQFF. CDR3 DNA sequence: TGTGCCAGCAGCTTAAGATGGGGAGGGGAAGGCAATGAGCAGTTCTTC. The chain joins TRBV11-3 to TRBJ2-1, with 7 bases matching TRBD2. V shed 2 bases and J 6 bases; nucleotides not matched to a gene: 10. This CDR3 is built from 16 residues. CDR1 and CDR2 (germline): SGHNT, YENEEA.

The genes are TRBV7-8 and TRBJ2-4; 12 bases match TRBD2. V was pared by 5 bases and J by 9 bases, with 11 bases of the junction left unmatched. This CDR3 has 16 amino acids. Germline CDR1 SGHVS, CDR2 FQNEAQ. DNA for the CDR3: TGTGCCAGCAGCCCAGAGACTAGCGGGAGTTTTGGCATTCAGTACTTC. Translated, it gives CASSPETSGSFGIQYF.

The V gene is TRBV29-1, the J gene TRBJ1-6; TRBD1 matches at 7 bases. The CDR3 loop spans 16 amino acids. V was clipped by 4 bases and J by 4 bases; unmatched bases: 10. Germline V gene sequence: CDR1 SQVTM, CDR2 ANQGSEA. The CDR3 bases are TGCAGCGTTGCATCCGCCGGGACAGCATATAATTCACCCCTCCACTTT. This gives the protein CSVASAGTAYNSPLHF.

A few counts support this clone. The CDR3 sequence: CASSRYGYTF. The CDR3 nucleotides are TGTGCCAGCAGTCGCTATGGCTACACCTTC. The rearrangement joins TRBV28 to TRBJ1-2; D gene unclear. Trimming removed 5 bases from V and 4 bases from J, with 2 bases in between. CDR1 and CDR2 from the germline V gene are MDHEN and SYDVKM. This CDR3 spans 10 amino acids.

The rearrangement links TRBV18 to TRBJ2-5, with 7 bases matching TRBD2. With V trimmed by 0 bases and J by 6 bases, 7 bases remained unmatched. The germline V gene encodes CDR1 KGHSH and CDR2 LQKENI. CDR3 length equals 15 residues. The CDR3: CASSPPAGASKTQYF. The CDR3, as DNA: TGTGCCAGCTCACCACCTGCGGGAGCCTCGAAGACCCAGTACTTC. Using reference TRBV18 and TRBJ2-5 for the parts outside the CDR3, the full variable domain is NAGVMQNPRHLVRRRGQEARLRCSPMKGHSHVYWYRQLPEEGLKFMVYLQKENIIDESGMPKERFSAEFPKEGPSILRIQQVVRGDSAAYFCASSPPAGASKTQYFGPGTRLLVL.

The chain has TRBV7-8 and TRBJ2-1, with D maybe TRBD1 (6 bases). V lost 5 bases, J lost 6 bases, and 20 bases lay in between. This CDR3 comprises 16 residues. Germline V gene sequence: CDR1 SGHVS, CDR2 FQNEAQ. The CDR3 loop reads CASSGGRDPGVNEQFF. The CDR3 region has the DNA TGTGCCAGCAGCGGAGGCCGGGACCCAGGGGTCAATGAGCAGTTCTTC.

This clone has a single count. The chain is built from TRBV6-6 and TRBJ2-3; D is uncertain. Germline values: CDR1 MNHNY, CDR2 SVGAGI (reference sequence). This CDR3 region has 15 residues. The V end lost 6 bases, the J end lost 0 bases, and 13 bases lay between the germline ends. The DNA of the CDR3 is TGTGCCAGCAGCCCTATTGGGCTAAGCACAGATACGCAGTATTTT. Amino acid sequence: CASSPIGLSTDTQYF.

J is TRBJ2-5 and V is TRBV6-5; D is tentatively TRBD1 or TRBD2 (5 bases each). Deletions cut 8 bases from V and 4 bases from J, with 17 bases between. Germline assignment: CDR1 MNHEY and CDR2 SVGAGI. This CDR3 contains 14 residues. This CDR3 is CASGAGWGRETQYF. For the CDR3, the DNA is TGTGCCAGCGGGGCCGGTTGGGGGAGAGAGACCCAGTACTTC.

The CDR3 DNA sequence: TGTGCCAGCAGCCAAGATCCTAGCGGGAGAAGTGAGCAGTTCTTC. It translates to CASSQDPSGRSEQFF. This rearrangement joins TRBV14 to TRBJ2-1, with TRBD2 matching over 10 bases. This CDR3 is built from 15 residues. The junction had 5 bases not matched to a gene; V was cut back by 0 bases and J by 9 bases. Germline V gene data show CDR1 as SGHDN and CDR2 as FVKESK.

Written as DNA, the CDR3 is TGTGCCAGCAGTTTGAGTGGGGGACAGGGCGGTGGCTACACCTTC. Translating gives CASSLSGGQGGGYTF. The chain links TRBV28 to TRBJ1-2; 9 nucleotides line up with TRBD1. The junction had 9 bases not matched to a gene; V was cut back by 3 bases and J by 7 bases. CDR3 size: 15 residues. In germline, CDR1 is MDHEN, CDR2 SYDVKM.

The chain is built from TRBV29-1 and TRBJ1-1; perhaps TRBD1 as D (5 bases). The length of the CDR3 is 13 residues. The germline V gene has CDR1 SQVTM and CDR2 ANQGSEA. V was shortened by 5 bases and J by 2 bases, with 12 bases between the two germline ends. This CDR3 reads CSVSTGGNTEAFF. The DNA of the CDR3 is TGCAGCGTTAGTACGGGGGGTAACACTGAAGCTTTCTTT.

The V gene is TRBV5-1, the J gene TRBJ2-1, with TRBD2 identical over 9 bases. Germline V gene sequence: CDR1 SGHRS, CDR2 YFSETQ. Trimming at V came to 0 bases and at J to 0 bases, leaving 16 bases not matched to a gene. The CDR3 contains 21 residues. This CDR3 reads CASSLAWRFSGRRTSYNEQFF. The CDR3 DNA is TGCGCCAGCAGCTTGGCCTGGCGGTTTAGCGGGAGAAGGACCTCCTACAATGAGCAGTTCTTC.

V gene TRBV6-6 combines with J gene TRBJ2-7; D may be TRBD2 (6 bases). Trimming cost V 6 bases and J 0 bases, with 15 bases left between them. Germline V gene data show CDR1 as MNHNY and CDR2 as SVGAGI (reference sequence). The CDR3 has 15 residues. The CDR3 region has the DNA TGTGCCAGCAGACGGAGGGAACTAGCCTCCTACGAGCAGTACTTC. Translation gives CASRRRELASYEQYF.

J is TRBJ2-7 and V is TRBV12-3 or TRBV12-4, with D possibly matching TRBD2 (5 bases). The ends were cut back, 3 bases at V and 2 bases at J, with 5 bases in the middle. The CDR3 is 12 amino acids. As DNA, the CDR3 is TGTGCCAGCAGTTTGAGGGCCTACGAGCAGTACTTC. Protein: CASSLRAYEQYF.

The rearrangement joins TRBV6-1 to TRBJ2-3, with 8 bases fitting TRBD2. V shed 2 bases and J 0 bases; nucleotides not matched to a gene: 4. Germline CDR1 is MNHNS and CDR2 is SASEGT. The CDR3 covers 16 residues. The CDR3 spells CASSESLAGSTDTQYF. In nucleotides, the CDR3 is TGTGCCAGCAGTGAATCGCTAGCGGGTAGCACAGATACGCAGTATTTT.

The V call is TRBV10-1, the J call TRBJ2-5; tentatively, D is TRBD1 (7 bases). Trimming stripped 0 bases from V and 4 bases from J, with 12 bases between. CDR3 size: 15 residues. CDR1 WNHNN and CDR2 SYGVQD come from the germline V gene (reference sequence). This chain's CDR3 is CASSESTQGGETQYF. The CDR3 DNA is TGCGCCAGCAGTGAGTCGACCCAGGGGGGAGAGACCCAGTACTTC.

DNA for the CDR3: TGTGCCAGCAGCTCGGCGGGGCCCAGTTCAAATATAAATCAGCCCCAGCATTTT. It translates to CASSSAGPSSNINQPQHF. The rearrangement links TRBV5-6 to TRBJ1-5; tentatively, D is TRBD1 (5 bases). The germline V and J ends were trimmed by 3 bases and 4 bases, with 23 bases remaining between them. The CDR3 consists of 18 residues. CDR1 SGHDT and CDR2 YYEEEE come from the germline V gene.

The V call is TRBV7-8, the J call TRBJ1-2; weak D call: TRBD1 (5 bases). Germline lookup yields CDR1 SGHVS and CDR2 FQNEAQ. The CDR3 contains 13 residues. Deletions cut 5 bases from V and 1 base from J, with 8 bases between. The CDR3 nucleotides read TGTGCCAGCAGCCCGGGACGTAACTATGGCTACACCTTC. This translates into CASSPGRNYGYTF.